What follows describes a single TCR beta chain. It lacks a known antigen. No much larger clone is present one base from it, and per-base qualities are unavailable. This entry comes from a study of T cell responses to AZD1222 COVID-19 vaccine (dated by TCRdb to about 2021). Background for the entire study: A total of 230 to 250 trial participants underwent TCR sequencing, of whom 207 had received two doses of AZD1222 and some 25 had received two doses of the MenACWY control vaccine. Trial participants were enrolled by age into 18-55, 56-69 and 70-plus year subgroups, with approximately 150, 28 and 58 TCR-sequenced participants respectively.

In the germline V gene (reference sequence), CDR1 corresponds to LGHDT and CDR2 to YNNKEL. At the junction V is shortened by 4 bases and J by 4 bases; bases outside the gene matches: 3. The CDR3 numbers 15 residues from cysteine through phenylalanine. CDR3 DNA only is kept here, 45 bases in frame from base 1. General study outcomes and caveats: CD4 TCRs associated with the vaccine covered the entire spike protein, and the dominant responses were in regions 160-218 and 743-854. Only six AZD1222 recipients were SARS-CoV-2 seropositive at baseline, limiting conclusions about previously exposed vaccinees. Because no day 14 peak-response samples were available, the repertoires could be characterized only after the peak T cell response. Participants were mostly white British, with more females than males. The authors suggested clonal diversity may have been underestimated. Spike-specific TCR breadth and depth rose significantly after two AZD1222 doses compared with day 0 and with MenACWY recipients. Nearly half of unique spike-specific TCRs reportedly recognized epitopes outside regions mutated in the B.1.351 and B.1.1.7 variants. In the small 56-69-year group, the increase in depth fell short of significance, most likely because of low power.

The time point label on this specimen signifies: baseline before first vaccination. The intended sense of this specimen's treatment or condition label: meningococcal conjugate vaccine given as trial control. The vaccinee samples were drawn from two UK trials, COV001 and COV002, one of which was a single-blind randomized controlled phase 2/3 trial testing AZD1222 (ChAdOx1 nCoV-19) in healthy adults. Trial participant PBMC samples were collected at day 0 and day 28 after the second dose for TCRbeta chain sequencing. The CDR3 regions of human TCRbeta chains were analyzed by immunosequencing. On the authors' methods: Repertoire TCRs were checked for matches against a reference library of SARS-CoV-2-specific TCRs that had been generated using the MIRA antigen-specificity platform. Breadth meant the fraction of unique TCRs that were SARS-CoV-2-associated, whereas depth meant the fraction of total T cells that were SARS-CoV-2-associated. Using the MIRA data, every spike-specific TCR was mapped to the spike region that the TCR reacted to and assigned to either a CD4 or a CD8 class. Log10-transformed breadth and depth values were compared by one-way ANOVA with Sidak's multiple comparisons tests. TCRdb limited this immuneACCESS table to in-frame rearrangements with V and J called. A share of clones is missing; checked studies link under half to unresolved V genes, and the rest is unexplained. The V and J calls and clone size are taken from that table; D and trimming were inferred from the DNA. Counted in this sample were approximately 140,000 clones; over 90% of them appeared once. The top ten clones comprise less than 0.95% of the sample.

The clonotype comes from an adult in good health. The sample consisted of peripheral blood, taken on day 0 of MenACWY control vaccination. The sequence links TRBV3-1 (or the pseudogene TRBV3-2) to TRBJ2-1; 11 bases in between match TRBD2. CDR3 region: CASSLTSGSYNEQFF. The bases read TGTGCCAGCAGCCTCACTAGCGGGAGTTACAATGAGCAGTTCTTC.